These 27 T cell receptor beta chains were sequenced from one sample in a study of early stage breast cancer tumors. TCRdb keeps only in-frame clones here, not all; method: immunoSEQ multiplex PCR. The sample lists more than 60,000 clones, 79% occurring once. The source material was blood. The receptors here all came from a person in their sixties with breast cancer.

This clone was detected only a few times. The rearrangement joins TRBV4-1 to TRBJ1-1; 8 bases agree with TRBD1. The germline V gene encodes CDR1 MGHRA and CDR2 YSYEKL. This CDR3 is 14 amino acids long. V lost 7 bases to trimming and J lost 5 bases; unmatched junction nucleotides: 9. DNA of the CDR3: TGCGCCAGCACCTTCGGACAGGGTGGGACTGAAGCTTTCTTT. It yields the protein CASTFGQGGTEAFF.

The chain's CDR3 is CASSVEGGPTYEQYF. CDR3 bases: TGTGCCAGCAGCGTAGAAGGGGGCCCAACCTACGAGCAGTACTTC. This chain connects TRBV9 to TRBJ2-7; TRBD1 matches 7 bases. V trimming: 0 bases; J trimming: 2 bases; junction bases outside the gene matches: 5. In germline, CDR1 is SGDLS, CDR2 YYNGEE. The CDR3 spans 15 residues.

There are a few counts of this clone. V and J are TRBV5-1 and TRBJ2-1, with 10 bases aligning to TRBD2. V shed 1 base and J 8 bases; nucleotides not matched to a gene: 3. Per germline, CDR1 SGHRS and CDR2 YFSETQ. CDR3 length: 14 amino acids. The CDR3 bases are TGCGCCAGCAGCTTGCGGCTAGCGGGAGATGAGCAGTTCTTC. Protein product: CASSLRLAGDEQFF.

This chain links TRBV7-2 with TRBJ2-5; 7 bases are a match to TRBD2. CDR3 length: 14 residues. Germline V CDR1 and CDR2: SGHTA, FQGNSA. Trimming cost V 5 bases and J 5 bases; bases outside gene matches: 8. The CDR3 loop is CASSQVGGWETQYF. The CDR3 nucleotides read TGTGCCAGCAGCCAGGTGGGGGGGTGGGAGACCCAGTACTTC. Full variable domain (rest looked up from reference TRBV7-2 and TRBJ2-5): GAGVSQSPSNKVTEKGKDVELRCDPISGHTALYWYRQSLGQGLEFLIYFQGNSAPDKSGLPSDRFSAERTGGSVSTLTIQRTQQEDSAVYLCASSQVGGWETQYFGPGTRLLVL.

The rearrangement joins TRBV2 to TRBJ1-4; D is possibly TRBD1 (6 bases). The V gene's germline CDR1 is SNHLY and CDR2 FYNNEI. V lost 6 bases and J lost 8, with 16 bases in between. The CDR3 consists of 14 residues. The CDR3 spells CASSRTRGQEKLFF. The CDR3 DNA is TGTGCCAGCAGCCGGACCCGGGGGCAGGAAAAACTGTTTTTT.

The chain carries TRBV5-1 and TRBJ2-1, with a weak D call TRBD2 (6 bases). The CDR3 has 12 residues. The V end lost 7 bases, the J end lost 14 bases, and 19 bases lay between the germline ends. Germline V gene sequence: CDR1 SGHRS, CDR2 YFSETQ. Here the CDR3 reads CASGDELAREFF. As DNA, the CDR3 is TGCGCCAGCGGGGACGAACTAGCACGGGAGTTCTTC.

This chain connects TRBV7-9 to TRBJ2-3, with unresolved D. V was clipped by 5 bases and J by 4 bases, with 16 bases between them. The length of the CDR3 is 15 residues. Germline-derived CDR1 and CDR2 are SEHNR and FQNEAQ (reference sequence). The CDR3 bases are TGTGCCAGCAGCAGGTCACAGTCTCCCCCAGATACGCAGTATTTT. Translated, it gives CASSRSQSPPDTQYF.

The chain carries TRBV5-4 and TRBJ2-7; TRBD2 might be the D (7 bases). The CDR3 covers 17 residues. The germline V gene encodes CDR1 SGHNT and CDR2 YYREEE (reference sequence). Trimming pared 0 bases from V and 4 bases from J, leaving 20 bases between. CDR3 sequence (DNA): TGTGCCAGCAGCTTGGGAGGGGGGGGCGGATCCCCTTACGAGCAGTACTTC. Protein sequence: CASSLGGGGGSPYEQYF.

This chain connects TRBV7-8 to TRBJ2-2, with 10 bases identical to TRBD1. V shed 4 bases and J 3 bases; nucleotides not matched to a gene: 2. The CDR3 has 15 amino acids. Germline loops: CDR1 SGHVS, CDR2 FQNEAQ. CDR3 DNA: TGTGCCAGCAGCTCGGACAGGGGGGACACCGGGGAGCTGTTTTTT. Amino acid sequence: CASSSDRGDTGELFF.

In its sample, this clone was seen once. This rearrangement joins TRBV19 to TRBJ2-3, with D perhaps assigned TRBD1 or TRBD2 (5 bases each). The CDR3 is made up of 13 amino acids. V was trimmed by 3 bases and J by 12 bases, leaving 16 bases between them. From germline, CDR1 is LNHDA and CDR2 SQIVND (reference sequence). The CDR3 DNA is TGTGCCAGTAGTATCGGGGCATCGTTAGTTCAGTATTTT. This translates into CASSIGASLVQYF.

The CDR3 loop is CASSVAGGTTGADTQYF. For the CDR3, the DNA is TGTGCCAGCAGCGTAGCAGGCGGGACAACAGGCGCAGATACGCAGTATTTT. The chain carries TRBV9 and TRBJ2-3, with D perhaps TRBD1 or TRBD2 (6 bases each). Germline-derived CDR1 and CDR2 are SGDLS and YYNGEE. V was cut by 0 bases and J by 4 bases, with 18 bases left in between. The CDR3 is made up of 17 amino acids.

In its sample, this clone was seen once. V gene TRBV11-3 combines with J gene TRBJ2-3, with TRBD2 identical over 9 bases. Trimming removed 5 bases from V and 3 bases from J; junction bases left unmatched: 9. This CDR3 has 16 amino acids. Germline-derived CDR1 and CDR2 are SGHNT and YENEEA. Written as DNA, the CDR3 is TGTGCCAGCAGCACTCGTAGCGGGAGTGGGACAGATACGCAGTATTTT. Its protein is CASSTRSGSGTDTQYF.

The chain joins TRBV5-1 to TRBJ1-1; D possibly corresponds to TRBD1 (5 bases). The V gene's germline CDR1 is SGHRS and CDR2 YFSETQ. V was shortened by 0 bases and J by 4 bases, with 13 bases between the two germline ends. The CDR3 runs 15 residues. The CDR3 sequence: CASSLANSGGTEAFF. The CDR3, as DNA: TGCGCCAGCAGCTTGGCCAACAGCGGGGGCACTGAAGCTTTCTTT.

The rearrangement joins TRBV18 to TRBJ1-1, with D possibly being TRBD1 (6 bases). V was pared by 3 bases and J by 10 bases, with 12 bases between. The CDR3 runs 12 residues. CDR1 is KGHSH, CDR2 LQKENI, per germline. In DNA, the CDR3 is TGTGCCAGCTCACCCGAGACAGGAGGAGCTTTCTTT. It encodes CASSPETGGAFF. Filled out from reference TRBV18 and TRBJ1-1, the complete variable domain reads NAGVMQNPRHLVRRRGQEARLRCSPMKGHSHVYWYRQLPEEGLKFMVYLQKENIIDESGMPKERFSAEFPKEGPSILRIQQVVRGDSAAYFCASSPETGGAFFGQGTRLTVV.

The V call is TRBV28, the J call TRBJ1-6; weak D call: TRBD1 (5 bases). Germline V gives CDR1 MDHEN, CDR2 SYDVKM. V was clipped by 5 bases and J by 9 bases, with 17 bases between them. The CDR3 runs to 15 residues. This chain's CDR3 is CASSPPEGSGSPLHF. CDR3 DNA sequence: TGTGCCAGCAGTCCCCCCGAGGGGTCCGGTTCACCCCTCCACTTT. Full variable domain (rest looked up from reference TRBV28 and TRBJ1-6): DVKVTQSSRYLVKRTGEKVFLECVQDMDHENMFWYRQDPGLGLRLIYFSYDVKMKEKGDIPEGYSVSREKKERFSLILESASTNQTSMYLCASSPPEGSGSPLHFGNGTRLTVT.

The rearrangement uses TRBV11-2 and TRBJ1-2; D unresolved. Germline-derived CDR1 and CDR2 are SGHAT and FQNNGV. Trimming took off 3 bases at V and 6 bases at J, with 17 bases between the two ends. The CDR3 is made up of 15 amino acids. Here the CDR3 reads CASSFSGAGVHGYTF. The CDR3 DNA reads as TGTGCCAGCAGCTTCAGCGGCGCCGGGGTTCATGGCTACACCTTC.

The chain combines TRBV27 with TRBJ2-5; maybe TRBD2 (6 bases). The CDR3 has 13 residues. Between the trimmed V and J ends, which lost 4 bases and 5 bases, there was a span of 11 bases. Germline V gene lookup returns CDR1 MNHEY and CDR2 SMNVEV (reference sequence). This CDR3 is CASSWAGKETQYF. CDR3 bases: TGTGCCAGCAGTTGGGCGGGGAAGGAGACCCAGTACTTC.

V is TRBV2 and J is TRBJ2-7; D is unresolved. Per the germline V gene, CDR1 is SNHLY and CDR2 is FYNNEI. V gave up 7 bases and J gave up 3 bases, with 13 bases separating them. There are 13 residues in the CDR3. CDR3 protein: CASTSDGRYEQYF. The DNA for the CDR3 is TGTGCCAGCACCTCAGACGGCCGCTACGAGCAGTACTTC.

The CDR3 here is CASSGEDRGHYGYTF. The CDR3 DNA follows: TGTGCCAGCAGCGGAGAGGACAGGGGTCACTATGGCTACACCTTC. The V call is TRBV9, the J call TRBJ1-2, with 9 bases matching TRBD1. This CDR3 region has 15 residues. CDR1 is SGDLS, CDR2 YYNGEE, per germline. The V segment lost 3 bases and the J segment 3 bases; nucleotides outside the gene matches: 6.

Details on this clone: Germline is not matched at one junction end, which may reflect a read error. This sequence joins TRBV9 and TRBJ2-2, with no clear D. The CDR3 length is 15 residues. The germline gives CDR1 SGDLS, CDR2 YYNGEE. CDR3 protein: CASSVGPANTGELFF. Here the CDR3 DNA reads TGTGCCAGCAGCGTAGGTCCAGCGAATACCGGGGAGCTGTTTTTT.

V gene TRBV7-9 combines with J gene TRBJ2-2; tentative D call: TRBD1 (6 bases). The V gene's germline CDR1 is SEHNR and CDR2 FQNEAQ (reference sequence). V lost 5 bases to trimming and J lost 6 bases, with 16 bases between them. CDR3 length: 15 residues. In nucleotides, the CDR3 is TGTGCCAGCAGCGCAAGGGGGACCGGCGCCGGGGAGCTGTTTTTT. Protein sequence: CASSARGTGAGELFF.

This clone was observed a few times. The chain carries TRBV5-1 and TRBJ2-7; the D gene is possibly TRBD1 (6 bases). V was shortened by 5 bases and J by 5 bases, with 17 bases between the two germline ends. This CDR3 comprises 14 residues. Germline CDR1 is SGHRS and CDR2 is YFSETQ. DNA for the CDR3: TGCGCCAGCAGTTCCGGGACACTGGGAAACGAGCAGTACTTC. This sequence encodes CASSSGTLGNEQYF.

Comment on this clone: Other DNA sequences in the sample encode the same CDR3. The chain links TRBV6-5 to TRBJ2-5, with 7 positions matching TRBD2. The CDR3 loop spans 15 amino acids. After removal of 4 bases from V and 4 bases from J, the junction contained 9 bases not matched to a gene. Germline-derived CDR1 and CDR2 are MNHEY and SVGAGI. The CDR3 region is CASSWGGVDGETQYF. The CDR3 DNA sequence: TGTGCCAGCAGTTGGGGGGGAGTGGACGGAGAGACCCAGTACTTC.

The chain combines TRBV13 with TRBJ2-2; 8 bases map to TRBD1. Germline CDR1 is PRHDT and CDR2 is FYEKMQ (reference sequence). Trimming removed 5 bases from V and 3 bases from J; junction bases left unmatched: 5. This CDR3 is built from 15 residues. In nucleotides, the CDR3 is TGTGCCAGCAGCCCGGACAGGGTTGACACCGGGGAGCTGTTTTTT. This sequence encodes CASSPDRVDTGELFF.

The chain carries TRBV11-2 and TRBJ1-1; D ambiguous. Germline V gives CDR1 SGHAT, CDR2 FQNNGV. Trimming took 3 bases from V and 6 from J, leaving 11 bases between them. This CDR3 comprises 13 residues. CDR3 protein: CASSFDVLSEAFF. DNA of the CDR3: TGTGCCAGCAGCTTTGACGTTTTATCTGAAGCTTTCTTT.

This sequence joins TRBV6-1 and TRBJ1-2; TRBD1 aligns across 7 bases. Trimming removed 8 bases from V and 2 bases from J; junction bases left unmatched: 8. Looked up from germline, CDR1 is MNHNS and CDR2 is SASEGT. This CDR3 contains 14 residues. The CDR3 here is CASSRTGGNYGYTF. For the CDR3, the DNA is TGTGCCAGCTCAAGGACAGGTGGGAACTATGGCTACACCTTC.

V usage is TRBV30 and J usage is TRBJ1-1; D is unresolved. V lost 7 bases to trimming and J lost 0 bases, with 9 bases between them. CDR1 is GTSNPN, CDR2 SVGIG, per germline (reference sequence). CDR3 length: 12 amino acids. CDR3 DNA sequence: TGTGCCTCGGTGAGAATGAACACTGAAGCTTTCTTT. Translating gives CASVRMNTEAFF.